The 28 T cell receptor beta chains below all came from one sample that was sequenced in a study of long-term antiretroviral therapy in people with HIV. The assay, immunoSEQ v3.0, was run at survey level. Profiling relied on immunoSEQ multiplex PCR, and the TCRdb table lists in-frame clones only, not all of them. Altogether tens of thousands of clones are present, around 83% being singletons, with the ten largest covering roughly 6.5%. The specimen comprised unsorted PBMCs, sampled 0.4 years after starting antiretroviral therapy. The receptors here all came from a man between 18 and 35 years old with HIV.

The genes are TRBV19 and TRBJ2-1; no firm D call. Germline assignment: CDR1 LNHDA and CDR2 SQIVND (reference sequence). Trimming pared 3 bases from V and 5 bases from J, leaving 5 bases between. This CDR3 has 12 residues. CDR3 nucleotides: TGTGCCAGTAGTATTCAGGACAATGAGCAGTTCTTC. It translates to CASSIQDNEQFF.

This clone was detected only once. The chain uses TRBV19 and TRBJ1-2; 11 bases match TRBD1. V dropped 7 bases and J dropped 4; count of bases not matched to a gene: 8. CDR3 size: 15 residues. Germline-derived CDR1 and CDR2 are LNHDA and SQIVND (reference sequence). The CDR3 spells CASTLGQGASYGYTF. CDR3 bases: TGTGCCAGTACCCTCGGACAGGGGGCCAGCTATGGCTACACCTTC.

The J gene is TRBJ1-2, the V gene TRBV4-1; 9 nucleotides match TRBD1. The CDR3 covers 14 residues. The J segment lost 8 bases and the V segment lost 3 bases, leaving 7 bases of the junction unmatched. Germline CDR1 MGHRA, CDR2 YSYEKL. CDR3 bases: TGCGCCAGCAGCCAGAGTACAGGGGGCTGGGGCTACACCTTC. Translated, it gives CASSQSTGGWGYTF.

This chain joins TRBV5-6 and TRBJ1-2, with D hard to call. Per the germline V gene, CDR1 is SGHDT and CDR2 is YYEEEE. V was cut by 3 bases and J by 0 bases, with 6 bases left in between. CDR3 length equals 13 residues. The DNA for the CDR3 is TGTGCCAGCAGCTACGTCGCTAACTATGGCTACACCTTC. It translates to CASSYVANYGYTF.

V is TRBV15 and J is TRBJ1-2, with D possibly being TRBD1 (5 bases). The CDR3 totals 12 residues. Germline V gene data show CDR1 as LNHNV and CDR2 as YYDKDF (reference sequence). V lost 6 bases, J lost 5 bases, and 10 bases lay in between. The CDR3 reads CATRGERYGYTF. The DNA of the CDR3 is TGTGCCACCAGAGGGGAGAGGTATGGCTACACCTTC.

This clone has just a few counts. The rearrangement uses TRBV7-9 and TRBJ2-7; 10 bases fit TRBD1. The CDR3 is 12 residues long. Germline V gives CDR1 SEHNR, CDR2 FQNEAQ (reference sequence). With 6 bases clipped from V and 6 bases from J, the junction kept 2 bases outside the gene matches. CDR3 sequence reads: CASRGTGAEQYF. The CDR3 bases are TGTGCCAGCAGAGGGACAGGGGCCGAGCAGTACTTC.

This clone was counted once. V is TRBV19 and J is TRBJ2-7; TRBD2 matches at 8 bases. Germline V gene data show CDR1 as LNHDA and CDR2 as SQIVND (reference sequence). CDR3 size: 13 residues. V gave up 4 bases and J gave up 4 bases; unmatched junction bases: 3. The CDR3 nucleotides read TGTGCCAGTAGTAATAGCGGGGTGTACGAGCAGTACTTC. Translated, it gives CASSNSGVYEQYF.

This clone was seen a few times. The chain is built from TRBV19 and TRBJ2-1; no clear D gene. Germline loops: CDR1 LNHDA, CDR2 SQIVND (reference sequence). Trimming pared 5 bases from V and 4 bases from J, leaving 6 bases between. The CDR3 extends over 12 amino acids. CDR3 loop: CASSLRYNEQFF. In DNA, the CDR3 is TGTGCCAGTAGTCTCCGTTACAATGAGCAGTTCTTC.

V is TRBV27 and J is TRBJ2-3, with D tentatively TRBD2 (6 bases). The germline gives CDR1 MNHEY, CDR2 SMNVEV (reference sequence). This CDR3 is 15 amino acids long. Between the trimmed V and J ends, which lost 10 bases and 4 bases, there was a span of 21 bases. The CDR3 sequence: CAIGSRDGGADTQYF. CDR3 nucleotide sequence: TGTGCCATTGGCTCCCGGGACGGAGGGGCAGATACGCAGTATTTT.

This chain connects TRBV5-5 to TRBJ1-1; the match to TRBD1 covers 8 bases. Germline V gene sequence: CDR1 SGHKS, CDR2 YYEKEE (reference sequence). The CDR3 has 13 residues. Trimming removed 2 bases from V and 7 bases from J; junction bases left unmatched: 4. The CDR3 bases are TGTGCCAGCAGCTTCTGGACAGGGCGTGAAGCTTTCTTT. Protein sequence: CASSFWTGREAFF.

The V gene is TRBV9, the J gene TRBJ2-2, with 8 bases identical to TRBD2. Germline assignment: CDR1 SGDLS and CDR2 YYNGEE. This CDR3 has 17 amino acids. V was pared by 4 bases and J by 5 bases, with 13 bases of the junction left unmatched. For the CDR3, the DNA is TGTGCCAGCAGCCTCGGGGGGGGTGTCCGGAAGACCGGGGAGCTGTTTTTT. It encodes CASSLGGGVRKTGELFF.

The chain has TRBV23-1 and TRBJ2-3, with 12 positions matching TRBD2. TRBV23-1 is noted as an ORF with a role that remains uncertain. With 2 bases clipped from V and 7 bases from J, the junction kept 13 bases outside the gene matches. This CDR3 is 18 amino acids long. CDR3: CASSQGSASGGALYTQYF. In DNA, the CDR3 is TGCGCCAGCAGTCAAGGTAGCGCTAGCGGGGGGGCATTATATACGCAGTATTTT.

The rearrangement links TRBV12-5 to TRBJ1-1; TRBD1 agrees at 7 bases. Germline trimming cut 5 bases from V and 4 bases from J; bases unmatched to any gene: 7. Per germline, CDR1 LGHNT and CDR2 FRNRAP. This CDR3 region has 14 residues. This CDR3 is CASGPTGFVTEAFF. CDR3 nucleotide sequence: TGTGCTAGTGGTCCGACAGGGTTTGTCACTGAAGCTTTCTTT. The full variable domain, in which reference TRBV12-5 and TRBJ1-1 provide the parts outside the CDR3, is DARVTQTPRHKVTEMGQEVTMRCQPILGHNTVFWYRQTMMQGLELLAYFRNRAPLDDSGMPKDRFSAEMPDATLATLKIQPSEPRDSAVYFCASGPTGFVTEAFFGQGTRLTVV.

The chain couples TRBV9 to TRBJ2-4; D unresolved. CDR3 length equals 15 residues. CDR1 is SGDLS and CDR2 is YYNGEE in the germline V gene. The V end lost 0 bases, the J end lost 2 bases, and 9 bases lay between the germline ends. The CDR3 DNA sequence: TGTGCCAGCAGCGTAGGTCCCGGATCCAAAAACATTCAGTACTTC. Amino acid sequence: CASSVGPGSKNIQYF.

The V and J genes are TRBV2 and TRBJ2-7; perhaps TRBD2 as D (5 bases). Trimming pared 6 bases from V and 2 bases from J, leaving 17 bases between. The CDR3 has 15 residues. Germline assignment: CDR1 SNHLY and CDR2 FYNNEI. The CDR3 region is CASREEVTYTYEQYF. The CDR3 DNA sequence: TGTGCCAGCAGGGAGGAGGTGACTTACACCTACGAGCAGTACTTC.

This chain joins TRBV7-9 and TRBJ1-2; 8 positions agree with TRBD1. The germline CDR1 and CDR2 sequences are SEHNR and FQNEAQ (reference sequence). V trimming: 3 bases; J trimming: 8 bases; junction bases outside the gene matches: 8. This CDR3 is 14 amino acids long. CDR3: CASSFSGQGGGYTF. For the CDR3, the DNA is TGTGCCAGCAGCTTCTCAGGACAGGGAGGGGGCTACACCTTC. The full variable domain, rest sourced from reference TRBV7-9 and TRBJ1-2, is DTGVSQNPRHKITKRGQNVTFRCDPISEHNRLYWYRQTLGQGPEFLTYFQNEAQLEKSRLLSDRFSAERPKGSFSTLEIQRTEQGDSAMYLCASSFSGQGGGYTFGSGTRLTVV.

CDR3 DNA sequence: TGTGCCAGCAGTGGGGGCTTTTCGTCTGGGGCCAACGTCCTGACTTTC. Its protein product is CASSGGFSSGANVLTF. The chain is built from TRBV2 and TRBJ2-6; maybe TRBD1 (5 bases). CDR1 and CDR2 (germline): SNHLY, FYNNEI. V shed 4 bases and J shed 1 base, with 11 bases lying between them. The CDR3 runs to 16 residues.

In its sample, this clone was seen once. The rearrangement uses TRBV2 and TRBJ2-3; D not certain. The length of the CDR3 is 15 residues. Germline values: CDR1 SNHLY, CDR2 FYNNEI. Trimming stripped 1 base from V and 2 bases from J, with 10 bases between. The CDR3 protein is CASSEVSSPTDTQYF. The CDR3 DNA is TGTGCCAGCAGTGAAGTCAGTAGTCCCACAGATACGCAGTATTTT.

The rearrangement uses TRBV27 and TRBJ2-7, with 8 bases aligning to TRBD2. CDR3 size: 14 residues. V shed 5 bases, J shed 3 bases, and the junction held 6 bases outside the gene matches. Germline V gene sequence: CDR1 MNHEY, CDR2 SMNVEV (reference sequence). The DNA of the CDR3 is TGTGCCAGCAGTCCCGACGCGGGGGGCTACGAGCAGTACTTC. It encodes CASSPDAGGYEQYF.

This chain connects TRBV5-6 to TRBJ2-7; TRBD1 or TRBD2 may be the D gene (5 bases each). The CDR3 is 14 residues long. Trimming stripped 2 bases from V and 0 bases from J, with 9 bases between. Germline CDR1 reads SGHDT; CDR2 reads YYEEEE. The CDR3: CASSFGTASYEQYF. The CDR3 coding sequence is TGTGCCAGCAGCTTCGGGACGGCCTCCTACGAGCAGTACTTC.

The V gene is TRBV27, the J gene TRBJ1-1, with unresolved D. The V end lost 5 bases, the J end lost 2 bases, and 12 bases lay between the germline ends. There are 14 residues in the CDR3. The germline V gene encodes CDR1 MNHEY and CDR2 SMNVEV (reference sequence). The DNA for the CDR3 is TGTGCCAGCAGTCCCCGGGCCTTTAACACTGAAGCTTTCTTT. It is translated as CASSPRAFNTEAFF.

The V and J genes are TRBV7-8 and TRBJ2-7; D gene unclear. There are 12 residues in the CDR3. With 4 bases removed from V and 5 bases from J, the gap between germline ends came to 9 bases. In germline, CDR1 is SGHVS, CDR2 FQNEAQ. The CDR3 spells CASSWAKDEQYF. Here the CDR3 DNA reads TGTGCCAGCAGCTGGGCTAAGGACGAGCAGTACTTC.

The chain employs TRBV9 and TRBJ1-5, with a weak D call TRBD1 (5 bases). Trimming cost V 0 bases and J 7 bases, with 11 bases left between them. Germline assignment: CDR1 SGDLS and CDR2 YYNGEE. The CDR3 contains 14 residues. DNA of the CDR3: TGTGCCAGCAGCGTAGCTCGCAGGGTCCAGCCCCAGCATTTT. Encoded protein: CASSVARRVQPQHF.

The chain uses TRBV9 and TRBJ2-1; 9 bases align to TRBD1. V dropped 2 bases and J dropped 4; count of bases not matched to a gene: 4. The CDR3 is made up of 15 amino acids. Germline CDR1 reads SGDLS; CDR2 reads YYNGEE. The CDR3 is CASSVAGTGYNEQFF. CDR3 DNA sequence: TGTGCCAGCAGCGTGGCAGGGACAGGGTACAATGAGCAGTTCTTC.

The chain couples TRBV9 to TRBJ2-3; TRBD2 agrees at 8 bases. This CDR3 region has 15 residues. The V and J ends lost 0 bases and 2 bases, in that order; junction bases with no gene match: 2. From germline, CDR1 is SGDLS and CDR2 YYNGEE. The CDR3 nucleotides read TGTGCCAGCAGCGTAGTAGCGGGGTACACAGATACGCAGTATTTT. Protein sequence: CASSVVAGYTDTQYF.

The rearrangement links TRBV9 to TRBJ2-7, with 9 bases identical to TRBD1. The CDR3 runs 15 residues. Trimming removed 6 bases from V and 5 bases from J; junction bases left unmatched: 12. Germline CDR1 and CDR2: SGDLS and YYNGEE. The chain's CDR3 is CASTPYPDRGDEQYF. The CDR3 region has the DNA TGTGCCAGCACTCCCTATCCGGACAGGGGTGACGAGCAGTACTTC.

This clone was seen a few times. This chain joins TRBV28 and TRBJ2-3; 9 bases align to TRBD1. Germline V lookup: CDR1 MDHEN, CDR2 SYDVKM. The CDR3 runs 16 residues. Trimming took 7 bases from V and 4 from J; bases not matched to a gene: 12. The CDR3 DNA sequence: TGTGCCAGCACCTTGGAGTTGGGACAGGGAGCAGATACGCAGTATTTT. This encodes CASTLELGQGADTQYF.

The sample holds one count of this clone. The J gene is TRBJ2-1, the V gene TRBV7-9; TRBD2 matches at 13 bases. Per the germline V gene, CDR1 is SEHNR and CDR2 is FQNEAQ (reference sequence). Trimming cost V 4 bases and J 0 bases; bases outside gene matches: 3. This CDR3 has 17 amino acids. In nucleotides, the CDR3 is TGTGCCAGCAGCTCGGGACTAGCGGGGTTCTCCTACAATGAGCAGTTCTTC. It translates to CASSSGLAGFSYNEQFF. Supplemented by reference TRBV7-9 and TRBJ2-1, the full variable domain reads DTGVSQNPRHKITKRGQNVTFRCDPISEHNRLYWYRQTLGQGPEFLTYFQNEAQLEKSRLLSDRFSAERPKGSFSTLEIQRTEQGDSAMYLCASSSGLAGFSYNEQFFGPGTRLTVL.